This T cell receptor beta chain was sequenced during a study of blood T cell repertoires in COVID-19 (dated by TCRdb to 2018 to 2020). About the full investigation: Samples from collaborators originated in the United States, Italy and Spain and spanned both the acute and convalescent phases of COVID-19. The material from the prospective study consisted of cDNA or gDNA derived from T cells, B-cell-depleted T cells, or PBMCs. Deeply sampled blood TCRbeta repertoires from subjects exposed to, actively infected with, or recovered from COVID-19 were included in the dataset. The repertoires were released in a freely available public database intended as a resource for research on the immune response to SARS-CoV-2. Samples came from the ongoing ImmuneRACE study (first 160 participants) plus 1,254 subjects from 6 global collaborators. The sample metadata nearly always contained a de-identified subject ID, COVID-19 status, age in years and sex. Where available, HLA class I and class II types were obtained from metadata supplied by the sample provider rather than from assay-based typing. Points the paper makes about the study in general: The quantity of clinical and demographic metadata differed by source and by participant and was supplied without curation.

One collaborating source in Seattle enrolled patients during active infection and followed them longitudinally through the course of disease. Collaborating institutions collected whole blood in K2EDTA tubes following their own protocols. For TCRbeta analysis, collaborator samples were shipped as frozen whole blood, as isolated PBMCs, or as DNA extracted from either sample type. Worth noting for this clone: Its specific antigen is unknown. Base qualities were left out, and no much larger clone turns up one base away.

The immunoSEQ Assay, a bias-controlled multiplex PCR, was used to amplify TCRbeta CDR3 regions from genomic DNA. Concerning the study's data processing: Nucleated cell counts per sample were estimated from amplification of reference gene primers within the assay. To quantify the absolute abundance of each unique TCRbeta CDR3 rearrangement, sequence reads were collapsed and filtered. For each sample, productive Simpson clonality was calculated by taking the square root of Simpson's diversity index across productive rearrangements. TCRdb mirrors the immuneACCESS table, restricted to in-frame sequences. Some clones are absent from its copies; in checked studies, under half trace to an unresolved V gene, and the reason for the others is unknown. The V and J calls and clone size are taken from that table; D and trimming were inferred from the DNA. The sample yields about 70,000 clones; about 83% were counted once. The ten largest clones take up less than 8% of the sample.

Trimming takes 5 bases off V and 7 bases off J; junction bases not matched to a gene: 3. The CDR3 sequence holds 13 residues, the cysteine and phenylalanine included. The entry retains the CDR3 DNA only, 39 bases that are in frame from base 1. Reading the germline V gene (reference sequence) gives CDR1 LNHDA and CDR2 SQIVND. This sequence originates from a young man with COVID-19, enrolled during active disease. Sequencing was performed on peripheral blood. The sequence joins TRBV19 to TRBJ1-4, with 8 junctional bases fitting TRBD1. The CDR3 protein is CASSPTGAEKLFF. The DNA is as follows: TGTGCCAGTAGTCCGACAGGGGCTGAAAAACTGTTTTTT. Here the CDR3 is joined to the reference TRBV19 and TRBJ1-4 genes, and the full variable domain is: DGGITQSPKYLFRKEGQNVTLSCEQNLNHDAMYWYRQDPGQGLRLIYYSQIVNDFQKGDIAEGYSVSREKKESFPLTVTSAQKNPTAFYLCASSPTGAEKLFFGSGTQLSVL.